The clone carrying this TCR beta chain was seen ten or more times. RNA transcripts served as the template for amplifying TCR beta CDR3 regions. A first-round RT-PCR of the TCR CDR3 used the HTBI primer set. TCRdb reanalysed the multiplex PCR reads using MiXCR and keeps one entry per CDR3 protein. The table records more than 350,000 distinct CDR3 sequences, approximately 16% of them present only once. The record originates from a study of T cells in Graves' hyperthyroidism and ophthalmopathy. Germline CDR1 KGHSH, CDR2 LQKENI. The CDR3 has 13 residues. Trimming took 2 bases from V and 8 from J, leaving 12 bases between them. Orbital computed tomography, thyroid ultrasound, serum thyroxine and TRAb, and clinical symptoms together informed the diagnoses. It was less than 13 ml of fresh peripheral blood that supplied the PBMCs.

The sequence came from a woman aged 60-70 years with Graves' ophthalmopathy. The chain recombines TRBV18 with TRBJ1-1; D is uncertain. Sequencing was performed on blood. The CDR3 here is CASSPAAETEAFF. The CDR3 region has the DNA TGTGCCAGCTCACCAGCCGCAGAAACGGAAGCTTTCTTT.